This is a list of T cell receptor beta chains from one sample in a study of T cell changes during pregnancy in multiple sclerosis. TCRdb's copy holds only in-frame clones and misses some; the assay was immunoSEQ multiplex PCR. The sample carries over 35,000 clones, around 94% recorded once. The sample was peripheral blood. These receptors all stem from a female donor with multiple sclerosis, enrolled in a pregnancy study. The CDR3 runs from the conserved cysteine through the conserved F or W. The order of the fields is J gene, clone size, V gene, D gene, CDR3 protein, CDR3 DNA. A D gene is named only where the DNA matches it firmly. Expanded clones get a size class; other rows say once, few or many, or leave the size out.

j_gene: TRBJ2-5; abundance: NA; v_gene: TRBV29-1; d_gene: NA; CDR3aa: CSAEQVVQETQYF; CDR3nt: TGCAGCGCCGAACAGGTAGTCCAAGAGACCCAGTACTTC
j_gene: TRBJ1-2; abundance: NA; v_gene: TRBV5-6; d_gene: NA; CDR3aa: CASSPTDINGYTF; CDR3nt: TGTGCCAGCAGCCCGACAGATATAAATGGCTACACCTTC
j_gene: TRBJ2-5; abundance: NA; v_gene: TRBV29-1; d_gene: TRBD1; CDR3aa: CSVDAGTGQETQYF; CDR3nt: TGCAGCGTTGATGCCGGGACAGGGCAAGAGACCCAGTACTTC
j_gene: TRBJ1-3; abundance: NA; v_gene: TRBV5-1; d_gene: NA; CDR3aa: CASSLVAGVDSGNTIYF; CDR3nt: TGCGCCAGCAGCTTGGTTGCAGGGGTGGACTCTGGAAACACCATATATTTT
j_gene: TRBJ2-3; abundance: NA; v_gene: TRBV6-4; d_gene: NA; CDR3aa: CASSDSWGTHTDTQYF; CDR3nt: TGTGCCAGCAGTGACTCCTGGGGGACTCACACAGATACGCAGTATTTT
j_gene: TRBJ2-1; abundance: NA; v_gene: TRBV2; d_gene: TRBD2; CDR3aa: CATVLAGGNEQFF; CDR3nt: TGTGCCACGGTACTAGCGGGAGGCAATGAGCAGTTCTTC
j_gene: TRBJ2-3; abundance: NA; v_gene: TRBV18; d_gene: NA; CDR3aa: CASSPIERHTQYF; CDR3nt: TGTGCCAGCTCACCAATAGAGCGGCATACGCAGTATTTT
j_gene: TRBJ1-1; abundance: NA; v_gene: TRBV18; d_gene: NA; CDR3aa: CASSPLAPREPGMNTEAFF; CDR3nt: TGTGCCAGCTCACCACTGGCCCCCCGGGAGCCTGGGATGAACACTGAAGCTTTCTTT
j_gene: TRBJ1-1; abundance: NA; v_gene: TRBV19; d_gene: NA; CDR3aa: CASTPARVWYTEAFF; CDR3nt: TGTGCCAGTACCCCCGCGCGGGTTTGGTACACTGAAGCTTTCTTT
j_gene: TRBJ2-1; abundance: NA; v_gene: TRBV19; d_gene: TRBD2; CDR3aa: CASSITSGSPYNEQFF; CDR3nt: TGTGCCAGTAGTATAACTAGCGGGAGCCCCTACAATGAGCAGTTCTTC
j_gene: TRBJ2-3; abundance: NA; v_gene: TRBV18; d_gene: NA; CDR3aa: CASSPTRDTDTQYF; CDR3nt: TGTGCCAGCTCACCAACTAGAGACACAGATACGCAGTATTTT
j_gene: TRBJ2-5; abundance: NA; v_gene: TRBV5-4; d_gene: TRBD1; CDR3aa: CASSLGDRAPETQYF; CDR3nt: TGTGCCAGCAGCTTGGGTGACAGGGCACCGGAGACCCAGTACTTC
j_gene: TRBJ2-5; abundance: NA; v_gene: TRBV5-4; d_gene: TRBD2; CDR3aa: CASSRLSGRIQETQYF; CDR3nt: TGTGCCAGCAGCCGCCTTAGCGGGCGCATCCAAGAGACCCAGTACTTC
j_gene: TRBJ2-7; abundance: NA; v_gene: TRBV28; d_gene: NA; CDR3aa: CASSPRGTSYEQYF; CDR3nt: TGTGCCAGCAGTCCGCGGGGAACCTCCTACGAGCAGTACTTC
j_gene: TRBJ2-5; abundance: NA; v_gene: TRBV7-9; d_gene: NA; CDR3aa: CASSLDSTAVGRETQYF; CDR3nt: TGTGCCAGCAGCTTAGATTCGACTGCGGTAGGGCGGGAGACCCAGTACTTC
j_gene: TRBJ2-5; abundance: few; v_gene: TRBV30; d_gene: NA; CDR3aa: CAWGRDFEETQYF; CDR3nt: TGTGCCTGGGGACGGGACTTCGAAGAGACCCAGTACTTC
j_gene: TRBJ2-5; abundance: NA; v_gene: TRBV28; d_gene: NA; CDR3aa: CASTFGTQQETQYF; CDR3nt: TGTGCCAGCACCTTTGGGACACAACAAGAGACCCAGTACTTC
j_gene: TRBJ2-5; abundance: NA; v_gene: TRBV5-1; d_gene: TRBD2; CDR3aa: CASSISGTSGSGETQYF; CDR3nt: TGCGCCAGCAGCATTTCCGGGACTAGCGGGAGTGGCGAGACCCAGTACTTC
j_gene: TRBJ2-2; abundance: NA; v_gene: TRBV9; d_gene: TRBD2; CDR3aa: CASSVGGGLARSTGELFF; CDR3nt: TGTGCCAGCAGCGTAGGAGGGGGACTAGCGAGAAGCACCGGGGAGCTGTTTTTT
j_gene: TRBJ2-1; abundance: NA; v_gene: TRBV28; d_gene: NA; CDR3aa: CASSEIYNEQFF; CDR3nt: TGTGCCAGCAGTGAAATTTACAATGAGCAGTTCTTC
j_gene: TRBJ2-3; abundance: NA; v_gene: TRBV27; d_gene: NA; CDR3aa: CASSPRASTHALDTQYF; CDR3nt: TGTGCCAGCAGCCCAAGGGCGTCGACTCACGCCTTGGATACGCAGTATTTT
j_gene: TRBJ2-7; abundance: NA; v_gene: TRBV27; d_gene: NA; CDR3aa: CASSFGGTHSYEQYF; CDR3nt: TGTGCCAGCAGTTTTGGAGGGACACACTCCTACGAGCAGTACTTC
j_gene: TRBJ2-7; abundance: NA; v_gene: TRBV19; d_gene: TRBD1; CDR3aa: CASSTSGQGKYEQYF; CDR3nt: TGTGCCAGTAGTACCTCGGGACAGGGAAAATACGAGCAGTACTTC
j_gene: TRBJ1-5; abundance: NA; v_gene: TRBV10-3; d_gene: NA; CDR3aa: CATAKLAQNQPQHF; CDR3nt: TGTGCCACCGCAAAGTTGGCACAAAATCAGCCCCAGCATTTT
j_gene: TRBJ2-7; abundance: NA; v_gene: TRBV5-1; d_gene: TRBD1; CDR3aa: CASSLRPGQGASEQYF; CDR3nt: TGCGCCAGCAGCTTGAGGCCGGGACAGGGGGCAAGCGAGCAGTACTTC
j_gene: TRBJ2-7; abundance: once; v_gene: TRBV5-1; d_gene: NA; CDR3aa: CASSGDMIPYEQYF; CDR3nt: TGCGCCAGCAGCGGGGATATGATCCCCTACGAGCAGTACTTC
j_gene: TRBJ2-3; abundance: NA; v_gene: TRBV5-6; d_gene: TRBD2; CDR3aa: CASSLVAREGTDTQYF; CDR3nt: TGTGCCAGCAGCTTGGTAGCGCGGGAGGGCACAGATACGCAGTATTTT
j_gene: TRBJ2-1; abundance: once; v_gene: TRBV5-1; d_gene: TRBD1; CDR3aa: CASSLVGQSYNEQFF; CDR3nt: TGCGCCAGCAGCTTGGTGGGACAGAGTTACAATGAGCAGTTCTTC
j_gene: TRBJ1-2; abundance: NA; v_gene: TRBV7-9; d_gene: TRBD1; CDR3aa: CASSLEGAKQGYTF; CDR3nt: TGTGCCAGCAGCTTAGAGGGGGCGAAACAGGGCTACACCTTC
j_gene: TRBJ2-3; abundance: NA; v_gene: TRBV7-9; d_gene: TRBD1; CDR3aa: CASSTGGFLDTQYF; CDR3nt: TGTGCCAGCAGCACAGGGGGGTTCCTTGATACGCAGTATTTT
j_gene: TRBJ2-1; abundance: NA; v_gene: TRBV18; d_gene: TRBD2; CDR3aa: CASSPPGLAGSYQFF; CDR3nt: TGTGCCAGCTCACCTCCGGGACTAGCGGGATCGTATCAGTTCTTC
j_gene: TRBJ2-2; abundance: NA; v_gene: TRBV9; d_gene: TRBD2; CDR3aa: CASSHTLTSGRSNTGELFF; CDR3nt: TGTGCCAGCAGCCATACCCTGACTAGCGGGAGATCGAACACCGGGGAGCTGTTTTTT
j_gene: TRBJ2-7; abundance: NA; v_gene: TRBV11-2; d_gene: TRBD1; CDR3aa: CASSLEGQGSYEQYF; CDR3nt: TGTGCCAGCAGCTTAGAGGGACAGGGCTCCTACGAGCAGTACTTC
j_gene: TRBJ1-4; abundance: NA; v_gene: TRBV27; d_gene: TRBD1; CDR3aa: CASSFNRDRVKSEKLFF; CDR3nt: TGTGCCAGCAGTTTTAACCGGGACAGGGTTAAGTCCGAAAAACTGTTTTTT
j_gene: TRBJ2-3; abundance: NA; v_gene: TRBV19; d_gene: NA; CDR3aa: CASSIRSGSTDTQYF; CDR3nt: TGTGCCAGTAGTATAAGGAGCGGCAGCACAGATACGCAGTATTTT